The 24 T cell receptor beta chains below were found in one sample sequenced in a study of shared T cell receptors in the human thymus. TCRdb's copy holds only in-frame clones and misses some; the assay was immunoSEQ multiplex PCR. The sample yields 700,000 or so clones, approximately 83% seen once. The same specimen was also included in a second study, on human thymus T cells.

Sequenced input: thymocytes. The receptors originated from a girl less than two years old with a congenital heart defect.

J is TRBJ1-2 and V is TRBV4-1; 8 bases agree with TRBD1. CDR3 size: 16 residues. Trimming took 3 bases from V and 4 from J; bases not matched to a gene: 10. Germline V gives CDR1 MGHRA, CDR2 YSYEKL. The CDR3 spells CASSQVNIGTGYGYTF. CDR3 in DNA: TGCGCCAGCAGCCAGGTCAATATCGGGACAGGCTATGGCTACACCTTC.

The chain is built from TRBV7-2 and TRBJ2-4; the match to TRBD1 covers 10 bases. V was pared by 4 bases and J by 1 base, with 4 bases of the junction left unmatched. CDR3 length equals 16 residues. Germline assignment: CDR1 SGHTA and CDR2 FQGNSA. The CDR3 bases are TGTGCCAGCAGCTGCCCGGGACAGGGGGCCAAAAACATTCAGTACTTC. It encodes CASSCPGQGAKNIQYF.

This clone was picked up one time. Compared with germline, one end of the junction differs, possibly owing to a read error. The chain is built from TRBV6-1 and TRBJ2-3; D possibly corresponds to TRBD1 (5 bases). The CDR3 spans 16 residues. The germline CDR1 and CDR2 sequences are MNHNS and SASEGT. CDR3: CVSSESWGRATDTQYF. The CDR3 DNA reads TGTGTCAGCAGTGAAAGTTGGGGCAGGGCGACAGATACGCAGTATTTT.

The rearrangement links TRBV6-7 to TRBJ2-2; 7 bases are shared with TRBD1. TRBV6-7 is identified as an open reading frame with a role that is uncertain. V shed 8 bases and J 7 bases; nucleotides not matched to a gene: 13. CDR3 length equals 15 residues. The CDR3 is CASAIRRGQNGELFF. The CDR3 region has the DNA TGTGCCAGCGCGATCCGCAGGGGACAGAACGGGGAGCTGTTTTTT.

This clone was seen a handful of times. J is TRBJ2-2 and V is TRBV29-1; TRBD1 might be the D (5 bases). The CDR3 consists of 12 residues. The ends were cut back, 4 bases at V and 4 bases at J, with 7 bases in the middle. Germline CDR1 reads SQVTM; CDR2 reads ANQGSEA. The CDR3 loop reads CSVVQGTGELFF. In DNA, the CDR3 is TGCAGCGTTGTGCAGGGCACCGGGGAGCTGTTTTTT.

This clone was found once. This chain connects TRBV5-1 to TRBJ2-2; 9 nucleotides agree with TRBD1. Trimming cost V 2 bases and J 0 bases; bases outside gene matches: 14. The CDR3 sequence is 20 residues long. Germline CDR1 reads SGHRS; CDR2 reads YFSETQ. The CDR3 region is CASSLLRGTGPFPNTGELFF. CDR3 DNA: TGCGCCAGCAGCTTACTCCGCGGGACAGGGCCCTTTCCGAACACCGGGGAGCTGTTTTTT.

The V gene is TRBV5-1, the J gene TRBJ1-2, with 8 positions matching TRBD1. This CDR3 comprises 15 residues. Trimming took 4 bases from V and 3 from J; bases not matched to a gene: 8. Germline CDR1 SGHRS, CDR2 YFSETQ. The CDR3 spells CASSPTGGPYYGYTF. The CDR3 DNA is TGCGCCAGCAGCCCCACAGGGGGACCTTACTATGGCTACACCTTC. Using reference TRBV5-1 and TRBJ1-2 for the parts outside the CDR3, the full variable domain is KAGVTQTPRYLIKTRGQQVTLSCSPISGHRSVSWYQQTPGQGLQFLFEYFSETQRNKGNFPGRFSGRQFSNSRSEMNVSTLELGDSALYLCASSPTGGPYYGYTFGSGTRLTVV.

This clone was counted a single time. This chain links TRBV27 with TRBJ1-2; 11 bases align to TRBD1. This CDR3 region has 16 residues. J lost 0 bases, V lost 4 bases, and 4 bases had no gene match. Germline assignment: CDR1 MNHEY and CDR2 SMNVEV (reference sequence). This CDR3 reads CASSSGQGAPNYGYTF. In DNA, the CDR3 is TGTGCCAGCAGTTCCGGACAGGGGGCGCCTAACTATGGCTACACCTTC.

This chain links TRBV6-4 with TRBJ2-3; 9 bases line up with TRBD2. The CDR3 sequence is 14 residues long. V lost 2 bases, J lost 4 bases, and 1 base stayed unmatched. Germline lookup yields CDR1 MRHNA and CDR2 SNTAGT. CDR3 protein: CASSDAGGADTQYF. The CDR3 coding sequence is TGTGCCAGCAGTGACGCGGGGGGGGCAGATACGCAGTATTTT.

This clone was picked up a small number of times. The chain carries TRBV7-8 and TRBJ1-1, with 8 bases lining up with TRBD1. V trimming: 1 base; J trimming: 3 bases; junction bases outside the gene matches: 1. This CDR3 has 14 residues. Germline loops: CDR1 SGHVS, CDR2 FQNEAQ. As DNA, the CDR3 is TGTGCCAGCAGCTTAGACAGGGGGTACACTGAAGCTTTCTTT. It yields the protein CASSLDRGYTEAFF.

V and J are TRBV18 and TRBJ1-6; TRBD1 aligns across 8 bases. Losses at the gene ends were 1 base for V and 5 bases for J; bases not matched to a gene: 4. The CDR3 extends over 16 amino acids. Germline CDR1 reads KGHSH; CDR2 reads LQKENI. As DNA, the CDR3 is TGTGCCAGCTCACCACAAACGGGACAGGATAATTCACCCCTCCACTTT. This codes for CASSPQTGQDNSPLHF.

This rearrangement joins TRBV14 to TRBJ2-3, with D possibly matching TRBD2 (7 bases). CDR3 length equals 18 residues. V lost 2 bases and J lost 2, with 20 bases in between. Per germline, CDR1 SGHDN and CDR2 FVKESK. Here the CDR3 reads CASSQPGRGGPYTDTQYF. The CDR3, as DNA: TGTGCCAGCAGCCAACCAGGGAGGGGGGGCCCTTACACAGATACGCAGTATTTT.

In this sample, this clone turned up a few times. The chain joins TRBV30 to TRBJ1-1; 9 positions match TRBD1. This CDR3 region has 17 residues. Germline assignment: CDR1 GTSNPN and CDR2 SVGIG (reference sequence). The V segment lost 0 bases and the J segment 3 bases; nucleotides outside the gene matches: 11. CDR3 residues: CAWSVNWDREDHTEAFF. Written as DNA, the CDR3 is TGTGCCTGGAGTGTTAATTGGGACAGGGAGGACCACACTGAAGCTTTCTTT.

This chain links TRBV2 with TRBJ1-1, with D unresolved. Germline V lookup: CDR1 SNHLY, CDR2 FYNNEI. The V end lost 6 bases, the J end lost 4 bases, and 9 bases lay between the germline ends. The CDR3 runs to 12 residues. The CDR3 region is CASRPGTTEAFF. The CDR3 DNA follows: TGTGCCAGCAGACCAGGCACCACTGAAGCTTTCTTT.

This chain joins TRBV6-5 and TRBJ1-4; D is unclear. Germline V gives CDR1 MNHEY, CDR2 SVGAGI. The CDR3 extends over 15 amino acids. The V gene lost 3 bases and the J gene lost 3 bases, with 11 bases spanning the gap. CDR3 DNA: TGTGCCAGCAGTTATTTGAGGTCTGCTAATGAAAAACTGTTTTTT. Translating it yields CASSYLRSANEKLFF.

The J gene is TRBJ2-7, the V gene TRBV4-3, with D tentatively TRBD2 (7 bases). The germline V and J ends were trimmed by 0 bases and 5 bases, with 26 bases remaining between them. CDR3 length equals 19 residues. Per the germline V gene, CDR1 is LGHNA and CDR2 is YSLEER. The CDR3 sequence is CASSQDRWTKGGLWDEQYF. DNA for the CDR3: TGCGCCAGCAGCCAAGATAGGTGGACAAAGGGGGGGCTATGGGACGAGCAGTACTTC.

The V and J genes are TRBV5-1 and TRBJ1-1; TRBD1 aligns across 8 bases. Germline CDR1 is SGHRS and CDR2 is YFSETQ. Unmatched junction bases numbered 7, after V lost 0 bases and J lost 6 bases. CDR3 size: 15 residues. The CDR3 sequence is CASSLVRDRSAEAFF. The CDR3 DNA is TGCGCCAGCAGCTTGGTTCGGGACAGGTCGGCTGAAGCTTTCTTT.

In this sample, this clone turned up a few times. This sample also contains other DNA sequences that code for the same CDR3. The chain carries TRBV19 and TRBJ1-1, with 8 bases matching TRBD1. The CDR3 has 14 residues. V trimming: 4 bases; J trimming: 0 bases; junction bases outside the gene matches: 1. Germline CDR1 reads LNHDA; CDR2 reads SQIVND (reference sequence). Here the CDR3 DNA reads TGTGCCAGTAGTAGGACAGGGCTGAACACTGAAGCTTTCTTT. It codes for CASSRTGLNTEAFF.

This clone was observed once. The chain is built from TRBV4-1 and TRBJ1-1, with TRBD1 as a possible D gene (5 bases). The ends were cut back, 4 bases at V and 3 bases at J, with 12 bases in the middle. Germline CDR1 is MGHRA and CDR2 is YSYEKL. This CDR3 is 14 amino acids long. The CDR3 is CASSPPGGYTEAFF. CDR3 in DNA: TGCGCCAGCAGCCCCCCCGGGGGGTACACTGAAGCTTTCTTT.

The chain couples TRBV4-1 to TRBJ2-6, with 10 nucleotides matching TRBD1. The trim removed 0 bases at V and 1 base at J, leaving 9 bases unmatched. Germline V CDR1 and CDR2: MGHRA, YSYEKL. The CDR3 has 20 amino acids. The CDR3 reads CASSQDHDRGRRSGANVLTF. CDR3 nucleotide sequence: TGCGCCAGCAGCCAAGATCATGACAGGGGGCGCCGGTCTGGGGCCAACGTCCTGACTTTC.

This clone was seen only once. The rearrangement links TRBV7-6 to TRBJ2-3; D call uncertain. Germline V gives CDR1 SGHVS, CDR2 FNYEAQ. This CDR3 has 16 amino acids. Trimming removed 1 base at V and 0 bases at J, with 11 bases between. The CDR3 nucleotides are TGTGCCAGCAGCTTAGGCACGGTAATTAGCACAGATACGCAGTATTTT. It specifies CASSLGTVISTDTQYF. Based on the CDR3 plus reference TRBV7-6 and TRBJ2-3, the full variable domain is GAGVSQSPRYKVTKRGQDVALRCDPISGHVSLYWYRQALGQGPEFLTYFNYEAQQDKSGLPNDRFSAERPEGSISTLTIQRTEQRDSAMYRCASSLGTVISTDTQYFGPGTRLTVL.

In the case of this clone: The sample has other DNA sequences that encode this CDR3 too. The V and J genes are TRBV5-1 and TRBJ1-1; tentative D call: TRBD1 (6 bases). Per germline, CDR1 SGHRS and CDR2 YFSETQ. The CDR3 runs to 13 residues. V lost 0 bases, J lost 4 bases, and 7 bases lay in between. The DNA for the CDR3 is TGCGCCAGCAGCTTGGTCAGGGGCACTGAAGCTTTCTTT. This sequence encodes CASSLVRGTEAFF.

V gene TRBV5-1 combines with J gene TRBJ1-2, with D possibly matching TRBD1 (6 bases). The CDR3 contains 16 residues. The germline V gene encodes CDR1 SGHRS and CDR2 YFSETQ. Deletions cut 0 bases from V and 4 bases from J, with 16 bases between. CDR3 sequence: CASSLAIQGLSYGYTF. The DNA for the CDR3 is TGCGCCAGCAGCTTGGCAATACAGGGTCTGTCCTATGGCTACACCTTC.

About this clone itself: This sample also contains other DNA sequences that code for the same CDR3. The CDR3 DNA sequence: TGTGCCAGCAGTTTAGGGGGAAACAGGGGGGTCAGCCCCTCCTATAATTCACCCCTCCACTTT. Its protein is CASSLGGNRGVSPSYNSPLHF. The V call is TRBV27, the J call TRBJ1-6; 8 nucleotides line up with TRBD1. After removal of 2 bases from V and 0 bases from J, the junction contained 15 bases not matched to a gene. Germline CDR1 and CDR2: MNHEY and SMNVEV (reference sequence). The CDR3 loop spans 21 amino acids.